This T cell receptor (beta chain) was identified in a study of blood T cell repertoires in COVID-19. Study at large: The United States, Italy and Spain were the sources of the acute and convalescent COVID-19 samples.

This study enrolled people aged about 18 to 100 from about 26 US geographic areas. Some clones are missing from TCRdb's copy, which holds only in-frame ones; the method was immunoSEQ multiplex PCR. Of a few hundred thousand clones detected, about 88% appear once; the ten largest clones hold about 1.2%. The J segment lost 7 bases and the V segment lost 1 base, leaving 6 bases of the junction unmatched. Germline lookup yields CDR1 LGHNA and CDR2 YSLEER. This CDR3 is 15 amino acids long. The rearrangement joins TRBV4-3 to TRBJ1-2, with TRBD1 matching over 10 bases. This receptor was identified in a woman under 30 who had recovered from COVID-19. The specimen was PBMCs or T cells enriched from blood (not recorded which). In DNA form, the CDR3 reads TGCGCCAGCAGCCAAGTAGGGACAGGGGTCGGTGGCTACACCTTC. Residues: CASSQVGTGVGGYTF.